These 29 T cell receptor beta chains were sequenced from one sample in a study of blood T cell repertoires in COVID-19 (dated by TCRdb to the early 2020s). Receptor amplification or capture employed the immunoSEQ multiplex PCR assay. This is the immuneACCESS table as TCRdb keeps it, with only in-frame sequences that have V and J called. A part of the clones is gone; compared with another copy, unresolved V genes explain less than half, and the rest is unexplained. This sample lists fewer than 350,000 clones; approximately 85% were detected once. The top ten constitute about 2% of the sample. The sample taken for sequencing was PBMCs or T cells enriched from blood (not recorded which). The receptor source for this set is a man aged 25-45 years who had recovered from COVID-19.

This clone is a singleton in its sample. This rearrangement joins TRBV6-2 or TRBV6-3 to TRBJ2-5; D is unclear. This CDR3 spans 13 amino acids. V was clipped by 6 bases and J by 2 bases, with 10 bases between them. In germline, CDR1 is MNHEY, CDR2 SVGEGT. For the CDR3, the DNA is TGTGCCAGCAGCAAGTACAGTCAAGAGACCCAGTACTTC. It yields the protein CASSKYSQETQYF.

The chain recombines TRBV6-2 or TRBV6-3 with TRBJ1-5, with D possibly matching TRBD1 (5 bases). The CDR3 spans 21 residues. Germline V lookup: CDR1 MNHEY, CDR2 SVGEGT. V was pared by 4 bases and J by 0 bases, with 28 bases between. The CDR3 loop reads CASSLLSKMSGGANSNQPQHF. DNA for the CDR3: TGTGCCAGCAGTTTACTGTCCAAAATGTCCGGAGGGGCTAATAGCAATCAGCCCCAGCATTTT.

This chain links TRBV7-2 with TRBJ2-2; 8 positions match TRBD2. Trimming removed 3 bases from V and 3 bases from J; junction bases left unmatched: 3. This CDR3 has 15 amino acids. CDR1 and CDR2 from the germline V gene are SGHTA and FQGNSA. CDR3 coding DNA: TGTGCCAGCAGCTTTGCGGGGGGAGACACCGGGGAGCTGTTTTTT. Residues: CASSFAGGDTGELFF.

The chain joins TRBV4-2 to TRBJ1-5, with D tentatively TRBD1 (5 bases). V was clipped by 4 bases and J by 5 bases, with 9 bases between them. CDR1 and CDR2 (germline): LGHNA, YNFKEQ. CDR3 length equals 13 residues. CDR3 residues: CASSRGFDQPQHF. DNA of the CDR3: TGTGCCAGCAGCCGGGGCTTTGATCAGCCCCAGCATTTT.

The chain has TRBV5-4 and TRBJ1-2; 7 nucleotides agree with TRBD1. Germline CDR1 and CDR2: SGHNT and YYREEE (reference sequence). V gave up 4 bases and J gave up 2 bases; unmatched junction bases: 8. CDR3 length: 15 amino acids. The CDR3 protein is CASSRGTDINYGYTF. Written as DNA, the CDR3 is TGTGCCAGCAGCCGGGGGACAGACATAAACTATGGCTACACCTTC.

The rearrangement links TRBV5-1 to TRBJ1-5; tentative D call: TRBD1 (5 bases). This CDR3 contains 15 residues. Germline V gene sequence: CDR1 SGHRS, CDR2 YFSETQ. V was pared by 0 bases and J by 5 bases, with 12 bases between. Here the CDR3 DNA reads TGCGCCAGCAGCTTGGTGCCAGGGCTGGATCAGCCCCAGCATTTT. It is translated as CASSLVPGLDQPQHF.

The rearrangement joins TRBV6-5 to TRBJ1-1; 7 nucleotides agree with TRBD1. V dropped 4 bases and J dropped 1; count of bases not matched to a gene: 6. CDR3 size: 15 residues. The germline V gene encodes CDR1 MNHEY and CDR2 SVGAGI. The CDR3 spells CASSWHRGKNTEAFF. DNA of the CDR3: TGTGCCAGCAGTTGGCACAGGGGAAAGAACACTGAAGCTTTCTTT.

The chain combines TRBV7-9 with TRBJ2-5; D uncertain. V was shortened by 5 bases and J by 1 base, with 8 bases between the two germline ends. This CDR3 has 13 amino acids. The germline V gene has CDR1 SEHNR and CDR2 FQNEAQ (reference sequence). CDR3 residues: CASSPPGQETQYF. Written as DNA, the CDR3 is TGTGCCAGCAGCCCTCCGGGCCAAGAGACCCAGTACTTC.

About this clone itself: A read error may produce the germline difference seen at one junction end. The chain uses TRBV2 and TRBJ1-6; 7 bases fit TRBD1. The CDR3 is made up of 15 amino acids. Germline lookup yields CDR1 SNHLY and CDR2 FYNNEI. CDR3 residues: CARRGGWGTHSPLHF. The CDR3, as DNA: TGTGCCCGCAGGGGGGGGTGGGGGACACATTCACCCCTCCACTTT.

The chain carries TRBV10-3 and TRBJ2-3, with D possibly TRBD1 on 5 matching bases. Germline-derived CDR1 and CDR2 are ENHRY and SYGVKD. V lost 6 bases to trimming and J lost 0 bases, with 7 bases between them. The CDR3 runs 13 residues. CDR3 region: CAIRWGSTDTQYF. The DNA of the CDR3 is TGTGCCATCAGGTGGGGCAGCACAGATACGCAGTATTTT.

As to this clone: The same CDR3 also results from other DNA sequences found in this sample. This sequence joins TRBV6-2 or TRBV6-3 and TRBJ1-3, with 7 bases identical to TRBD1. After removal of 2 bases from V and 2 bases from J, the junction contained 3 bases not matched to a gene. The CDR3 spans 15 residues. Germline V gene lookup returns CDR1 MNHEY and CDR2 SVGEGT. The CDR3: CASSYPGTAGNTIYF. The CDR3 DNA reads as TGTGCCAGCAGTTACCCAGGGACAGCTGGAAACACCATATATTTT.

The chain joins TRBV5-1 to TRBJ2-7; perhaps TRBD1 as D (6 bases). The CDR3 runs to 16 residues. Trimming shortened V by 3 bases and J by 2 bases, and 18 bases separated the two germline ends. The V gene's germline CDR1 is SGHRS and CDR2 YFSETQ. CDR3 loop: CASSSPPDRQTYEQYF. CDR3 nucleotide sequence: TGCGCCAGCAGCTCCCCCCCGGACAGACAAACCTACGAGCAGTACTTC.

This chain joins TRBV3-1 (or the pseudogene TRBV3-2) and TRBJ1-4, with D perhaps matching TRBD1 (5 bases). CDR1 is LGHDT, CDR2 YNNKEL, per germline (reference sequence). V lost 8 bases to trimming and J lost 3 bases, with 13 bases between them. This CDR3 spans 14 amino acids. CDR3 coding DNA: TGTGCCAGCCGGAGAGGGGAGGCTAATGAAAAACTGTTTTTT. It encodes CASRRGEANEKLFF.

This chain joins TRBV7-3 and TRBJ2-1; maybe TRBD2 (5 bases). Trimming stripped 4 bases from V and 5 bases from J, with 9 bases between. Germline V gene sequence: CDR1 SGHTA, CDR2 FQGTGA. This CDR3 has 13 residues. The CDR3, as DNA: TGTGCCAGCAGCTCTCAGACTAACAATGAGCAGTTCTTC. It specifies CASSSQTNNEQFF.

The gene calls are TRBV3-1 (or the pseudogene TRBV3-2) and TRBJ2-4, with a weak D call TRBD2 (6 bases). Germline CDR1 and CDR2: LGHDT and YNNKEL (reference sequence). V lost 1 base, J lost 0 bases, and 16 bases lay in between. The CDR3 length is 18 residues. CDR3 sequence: CASSQAGGALLAKNIQYF. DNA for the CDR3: TGTGCCAGCAGCCAAGCAGGCGGGGCCCTCTTAGCCAAAAACATTCAGTACTTC.

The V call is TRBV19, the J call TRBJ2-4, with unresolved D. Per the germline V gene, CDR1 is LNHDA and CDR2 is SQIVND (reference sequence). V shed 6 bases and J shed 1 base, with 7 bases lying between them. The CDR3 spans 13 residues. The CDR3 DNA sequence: TGTGCCAGTAGCCAGAATGCCAAAAACATTCAGTACTTC. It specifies CASSQNAKNIQYF. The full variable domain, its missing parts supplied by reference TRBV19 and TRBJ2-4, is DGGITQSPKYLFRKEGQNVTLSCEQNLNHDAMYWYRQDPGQGLRLIYYSQIVNDFQKGDIAEGYSVSREKKESFPLTVTSAQKNPTAFYLCASSQNAKNIQYFGAGTRLSVL.

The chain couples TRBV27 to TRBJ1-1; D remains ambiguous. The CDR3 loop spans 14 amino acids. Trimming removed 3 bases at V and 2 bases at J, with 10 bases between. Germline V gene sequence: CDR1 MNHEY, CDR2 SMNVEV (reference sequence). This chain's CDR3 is CASSLRNQNTEAFF. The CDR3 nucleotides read TGTGCCAGCAGTTTGAGAAATCAAAACACTGAAGCTTTCTTT.

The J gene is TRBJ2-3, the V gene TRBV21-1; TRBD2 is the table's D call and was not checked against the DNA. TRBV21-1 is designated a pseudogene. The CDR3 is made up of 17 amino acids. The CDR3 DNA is TGTGCCAGCAGCAAAACCCTTAGCGGGGGGACCACAGATACGCAGTATTTT. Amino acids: CASSKTLSGGTTDTQYF.

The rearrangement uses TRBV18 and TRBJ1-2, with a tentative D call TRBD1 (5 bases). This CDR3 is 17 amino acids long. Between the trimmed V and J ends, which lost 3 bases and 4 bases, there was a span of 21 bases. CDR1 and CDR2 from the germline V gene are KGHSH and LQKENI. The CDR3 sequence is CASSPPGGAPGGYGYTF. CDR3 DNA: TGTGCCAGCTCACCCCCGGGAGGGGCCCCCGGTGGCTATGGCTACACCTTC.

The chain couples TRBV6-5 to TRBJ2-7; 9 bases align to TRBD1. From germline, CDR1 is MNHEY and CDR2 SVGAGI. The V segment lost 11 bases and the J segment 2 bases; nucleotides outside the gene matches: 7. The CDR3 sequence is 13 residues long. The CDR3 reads CAVRGQGTYEQYF. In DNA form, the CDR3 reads TGTGCCGTTAGGGGACAGGGAACCTACGAGCAGTACTTC.

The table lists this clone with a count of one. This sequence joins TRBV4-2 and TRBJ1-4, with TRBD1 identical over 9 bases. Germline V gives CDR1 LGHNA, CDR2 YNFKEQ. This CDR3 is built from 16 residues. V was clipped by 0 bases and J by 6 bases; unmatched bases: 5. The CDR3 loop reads CASSQEVGQGYEKLFF. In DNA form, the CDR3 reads TGTGCCAGCAGCCAAGAAGTGGGACAGGGTTATGAAAAACTGTTTTTT.

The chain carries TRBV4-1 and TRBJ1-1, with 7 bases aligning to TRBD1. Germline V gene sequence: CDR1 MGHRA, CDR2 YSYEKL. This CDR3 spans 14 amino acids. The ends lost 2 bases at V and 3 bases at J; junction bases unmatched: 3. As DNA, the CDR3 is TGCGCCAGCAGCCAACATGACAGGGACACTGAAGCTTTCTTT. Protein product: CASSQHDRDTEAFF.

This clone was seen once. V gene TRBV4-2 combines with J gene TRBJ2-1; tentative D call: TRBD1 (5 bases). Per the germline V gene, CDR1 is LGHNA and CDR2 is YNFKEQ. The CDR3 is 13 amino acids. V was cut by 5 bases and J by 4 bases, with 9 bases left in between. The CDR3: CASSGPGYNEQFF. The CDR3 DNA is TGTGCCAGCAGCGGCCCAGGGTACAATGAGCAGTTCTTC.

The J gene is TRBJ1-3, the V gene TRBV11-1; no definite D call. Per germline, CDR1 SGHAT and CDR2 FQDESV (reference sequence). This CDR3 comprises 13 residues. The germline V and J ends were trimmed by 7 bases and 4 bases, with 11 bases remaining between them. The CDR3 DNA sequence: TGTGCCAGCACCCCGGCGGTCGGAAACACCATATATTTT. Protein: CASTPAVGNTIYF.

The CDR3 loop reads CASSESGTGREKLFF. The CDR3 DNA reads TGTGCCAGCAGTGAATCAGGGACAGGGCGTGAAAAACTGTTTTTT. V and J are TRBV25-1 and TRBJ1-4; 9 nucleotides agree with TRBD1. The CDR3 has 15 amino acids. Germline V gene data show CDR1 as MGHDK and CDR2 as SYGVNS. V lost 1 base to trimming and J lost 7 bases; unmatched junction nucleotides: 4.

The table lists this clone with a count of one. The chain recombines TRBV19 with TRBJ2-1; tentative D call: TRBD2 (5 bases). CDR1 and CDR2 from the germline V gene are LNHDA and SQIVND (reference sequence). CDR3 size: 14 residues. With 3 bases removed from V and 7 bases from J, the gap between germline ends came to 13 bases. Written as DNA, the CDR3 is TGTGCCAGTAGTATCACCGGGATTGTGAATGAGCAGTTCTTC. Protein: CASSITGIVNEQFF. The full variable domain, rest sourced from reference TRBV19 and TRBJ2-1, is DGGITQSPKYLFRKEGQNVTLSCEQNLNHDAMYWYRQDPGQGLRLIYYSQIVNDFQKGDIAEGYSVSREKKESFPLTVTSAQKNPTAFYLCASSITGIVNEQFFGPGTRLTVL.

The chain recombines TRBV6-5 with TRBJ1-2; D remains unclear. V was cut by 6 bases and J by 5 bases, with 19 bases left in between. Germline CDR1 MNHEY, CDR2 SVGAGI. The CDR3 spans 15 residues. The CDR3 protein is CASRDAWGGEYGYTF. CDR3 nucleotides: TGTGCCAGCAGAGATGCTTGGGGAGGAGAGTATGGCTACACCTTC.

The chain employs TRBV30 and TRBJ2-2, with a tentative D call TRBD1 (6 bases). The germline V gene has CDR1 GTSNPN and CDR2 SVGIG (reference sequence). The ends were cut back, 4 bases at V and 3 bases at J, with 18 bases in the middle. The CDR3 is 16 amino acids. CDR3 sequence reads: CAWISSGTTYTGELFF. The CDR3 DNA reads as TGTGCCTGGATTTCCTCCGGGACAACGTACACCGGGGAGCTGTTTTTT.

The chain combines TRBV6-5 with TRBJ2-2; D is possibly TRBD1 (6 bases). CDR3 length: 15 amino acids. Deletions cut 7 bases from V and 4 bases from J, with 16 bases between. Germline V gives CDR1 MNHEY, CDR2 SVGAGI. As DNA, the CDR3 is TGTGCCAGCACCCCCCCAGGGGCGCGCACCGGGGAGCTGTTTTTT. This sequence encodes CASTPPGARTGELFF.